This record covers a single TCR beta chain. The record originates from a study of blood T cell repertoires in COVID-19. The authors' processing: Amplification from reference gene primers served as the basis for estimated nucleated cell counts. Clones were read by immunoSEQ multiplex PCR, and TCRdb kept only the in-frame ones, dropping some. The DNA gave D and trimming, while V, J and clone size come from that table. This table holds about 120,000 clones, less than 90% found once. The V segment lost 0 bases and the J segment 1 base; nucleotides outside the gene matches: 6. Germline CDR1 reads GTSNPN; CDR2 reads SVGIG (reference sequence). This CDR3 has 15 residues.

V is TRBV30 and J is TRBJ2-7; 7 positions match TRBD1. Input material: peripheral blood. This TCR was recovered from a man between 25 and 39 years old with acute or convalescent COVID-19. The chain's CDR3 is CAWSVRAGGSYEQYF. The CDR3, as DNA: TGTGCCTGGAGTGTAAGGGCAGGGGGTTCCTACGAGCAGTACTTC.